The following is a TCR beta chain sequence with its context. The TCR library protocol was used to attach unique molecular identifiers. These identifiers were attached to individual cDNA molecules. MiXCR was run by TCRdb on the 5' RACE reads, yielding one entry per CDR3 protein. The profile shows about 60,000 distinct CDR3 sequences, 12% of them singletons. The data were obtained in a study of early T cells in non-severe SARS-CoV-2 infection. The CDR3 is 19 residues long. The germline V gene has CDR1 SGHTA and CDR2 FQGNSA. Trimming took 4 bases from V and 7 from J; bases not matched to a gene: 14. The receptor was isolated from an adult who was a healthcare worker with PCR-confirmed SARS-CoV-2 infection or an uninfected control (not recorded which). The sample consisted of whole blood. V and J are TRBV7-2 and TRBJ2-1; 15 bases are shared with TRBD2. CDR3 sequence reads: CASSYTGTSGGRRLNEQFF. The CDR3 coding sequence is TGTGCCAGCAGCTACACCGGGACTAGCGGGGGGCGGAGATTGAATGAGCAGTTCTTC.